Below are 10 T cell receptor beta chains sequenced from a single sample in a study of T cell responses to AZD1222 COVID-19 vaccine. Profiling relied on immunoSEQ multiplex PCR, and the TCRdb table lists in-frame clones only, not all of them. The data hold nearly 90,000 clones, with 88% observed a single time. Sequences were derived from peripheral blood, sampled on day 0 of MenACWY control vaccination. These TCRs come from an adult in good health.

The J gene is TRBJ2-7, the V gene TRBV5-1, with 11 bases that match TRBD2. Germline trimming cut 3 bases from V and 0 bases from J; bases unmatched to any gene: 2. The CDR3 length is 15 residues. Germline V gene lookup returns CDR1 SGHRS and CDR2 YFSETQ. CDR3 in DNA: TGCGCCAGCAGCTCTAGCGGGGGGAGCTCCTACGAGCAGTACTTC. It translates to CASSSSGGSSYEQYF. Combining the CDR3 with reference TRBV5-1 and TRBJ2-7 gives the whole variable domain KAGVTQTPRYLIKTRGQQVTLSCSPISGHRSVSWYQQTPGQGLQFLFEYFSETQRNKGNFPGRFSGRQFSNSRSEMNVSTLELGDSALYLCASSSSGGSSYEQYFGPGTRLTVT.

The count of this clone is one. The genes are TRBV12-5 and TRBJ2-5; 11 bases are a match to TRBD2. The CDR3 contains 16 residues. CDR1 is LGHNT, CDR2 FRNRAP, per germline. With 0 bases clipped from V and 5 bases from J, the junction kept 5 bases outside the gene matches. The CDR3 DNA reads as TGTGCTAGTGGTTTGGTACTGGGGACTAGCGGCGAGACCCAGTACTTC. Translated: CASGLVLGTSGETQYF.

The J gene is TRBJ2-3, the V gene TRBV6-2 or TRBV6-3, with 7 bases matching TRBD1. The CDR3 is 15 amino acids. CDR1 is MNHEY, CDR2 SVGEGT, per germline. Trimming took 4 bases from V and 4 from J; bases not matched to a gene: 8. The CDR3 DNA reads TGTGCCAGCAGTTGGATTACAGGGGTGGCAGATACGCAGTATTTT. Residues: CASSWITGVADTQYF.

V gene TRBV5-1 combines with J gene TRBJ1-1; the match to TRBD1 covers 8 bases. Germline trimming cut 7 bases from V and 2 bases from J; bases unmatched to any gene: 7. CDR1 and CDR2 from the germline V gene are SGHRS and YFSETQ. CDR3 length equals 14 residues. The CDR3 reads CASCQGTGNTEAFF. As DNA, the CDR3 is TGCGCCAGCTGCCAAGGGACAGGAAACACTGAAGCTTTCTTT.

This chain connects TRBV30 to TRBJ1-3; D is uncertain. The CDR3 is 12 amino acids. Germline V gene lookup returns CDR1 GTSNPN and CDR2 SVGIG (reference sequence). Between the trimmed V and J ends, which lost 0 bases and 3 bases, there was a span of 3 bases. CDR3 coding DNA: TGTGCCTGGAGTGTGGATGGAAACACCATATATTTT. Translated: CAWSVDGNTIYF. Drawing the rest from reference TRBV30 and TRBJ1-3, the complete variable domain is SQTIHQWPATLVQPVGSPLSLECTVEGTSNPNLYWYRQAAGRGLQLLFYSVGIGQISSEVPQNLSASRPQDRQFILSSKKLLLSDSGFYLCAWSVDGNTIYFGEGSWLTVV.

The V call is TRBV4-2, the J call TRBJ2-2; D unclear. The CDR3 consists of 13 residues. CDR1 is LGHNA and CDR2 is YNFKEQ in the germline V gene. The V end lost 4 bases, the J end lost 1 base, and 4 bases lay between the germline ends. CDR3 protein: CASSLENTGELFF. The CDR3 bases are TGTGCCAGCAGCCTAGAGAACACCGGGGAGCTGTTTTTT.

The table lists this clone with a few counts. The chain has TRBV7-9 and TRBJ1-5; D not resolved. V gave up 1 base and J gave up 2 bases, with 9 bases separating them. The CDR3 runs 15 residues. The germline V gene has CDR1 SEHNR and CDR2 FQNEAQ (reference sequence). CDR3 protein: CASSLGEVGNQPQHF. CDR3 coding DNA: TGTGCCAGCAGCTTAGGAGAAGTAGGCAATCAGCCCCAGCATTTT.

In this sample, this clone turned up once. J is TRBJ2-5 and V is TRBV3-1 (or the pseudogene TRBV3-2), with D perhaps TRBD2 (5 bases). Germline lookup yields CDR1 LGHDT and CDR2 YNNKEL (reference sequence). V lost 1 base and J 2 bases, leaving 11 bases between the germline ends. This CDR3 region has 15 residues. The chain's CDR3 is CASSQGLERQETQYF. CDR3 bases: TGTGCCAGCAGCCAAGGCTTGGAGCGGCAAGAGACCCAGTACTTC.

J is TRBJ1-1 and V is TRBV6-6, with D unclear. Trimming removed 5 bases at V and 1 base at J, with 26 bases between. CDR3 length: 19 amino acids. The germline V gene encodes CDR1 MNHNY and CDR2 SVGAGI (reference sequence). The CDR3 region is CASSRFSPSTRTENTEAFF. CDR3 in DNA: TGTGCCAGCAGTCGGTTTTCCCCATCAACTCGGACGGAGAACACTGAAGCTTTCTTT.

There are a few counts of this clone. The CDR3 DNA sequence: TGTGCCAGCAGACGGGGGGGCGAGAATGAGCAGTTCTTC. It encodes CASRRGGENEQFF. The chain carries TRBV6-6 and TRBJ2-1; 8 bases agree with TRBD2. Germline CDR1 is MNHNY and CDR2 is SVGAGI (reference sequence). The CDR3 runs to 13 residues. V lost 6 bases to trimming and J lost 7 bases; unmatched junction nucleotides: 5.